The 5 T cell receptor beta chains given below trace back to one sample, sequenced in a study of tissue T cells after allogeneic stem cell transplantation. Time point of the sample: mouse harvest day 7 after allogeneic transplant. The graft held 10^6 splenic CD5+ T cells and 10^7 T-cell-depleted bone marrow cells. Here immunoSEQ multiplex PCR was the method, and the copy in TCRdb shows in-frame clones only, minus some. The sample contains about 4,200 clones, 52% of which appear only once. Sequenced input: lymph node tissue. The receptors shown here come from a female BALB/c mouse given C57BL/6 T cells with graft-versus-host disease after an allogeneic hematopoietic cell transplant.

A note on this clone: Genes and germline are mouse. The CDR3 end falls 1 residue outside the read, so it is completed with the germline J gene. The chain joins TRBV5 to TRBJ2-7; unclear D gene. The length of the CDR3 is 13 residues. The germline V gene encodes CDR1 LGHNA and CDR2 YNLKQL (reference sequence). The V end lost 1 base, the J end lost 4 bases, and 8 bases lay between the germline ends. The CDR3: CASSQGHLYEQYF. Partial CDR3 DNA: TGTGCCAGCAGCCAAGGACATCTATATGAACAGTAC.

On this clone: Mouse names are used for the genes. The CDR3: CASSRGQNSDYTF. CDR3 DNA, as far as it was read: TGTGCCAGCAGTCGGGGACAGAACTCCGACTACACC. This chain uses TRBV26 with TRBJ1-2, with TRBD1 matching 7 bases. The CDR3 extends 1 residue past the end of the read, so its final part is completed from the germline J gene. V shed 4 bases, J shed 2 bases, and the junction held 1 base outside the gene matches. This CDR3 has 13 residues. CDR1 and CDR2 from the germline V gene are KGHPV and FQNQEV (reference sequence).

Concerning this clone itself: Gene names and germline refer to mouse. The CDR3 end falls 1 residue outside the read, so it is completed with the germline J gene. The chain has TRBV15 and TRBJ2-2; TRBD2 aligns across 7 bases. J gave up 0 bases and V 4 bases, and 2 bases lay outside the gene matches. Germline values: CDR1 SGHND, CDR2 FRSKSL. There are 15 residues in the CDR3. Incomplete CDR3 DNA: TGTGCCAGCAGTTGGGGGGGGGCAAACACCGGGCAGCTCTAC. It specifies CASSWGGANTGQLY. The full CDR3 sequence reads CASSWGGANTGQLYF. Looking up the rest from reference TRBV15 and TRBJ2-2 gives the full variable domain: DAGVTQTPRHEVAEKGQTIILKCEPVSGHNDLFWYRQTKIQGLELLSYFRSKSLMEDGGAFKDRFKAEMLNSSFSTLKIQPTEPKDSAVYLCASSWGGANTGQLYFGEGSKLTVL.

As concerns this clone: Gene names denote mouse genes. The CDR3 end lies 1 residue beyond the end of the read and is filled in from the germline J gene. The chain carries TRBV26 and TRBJ2-2; maybe TRBD1 (5 bases). With 4 bases removed from V and 0 bases from J, the gap between germline ends came to 6 bases. This CDR3 has 14 residues. The germline CDR1 and CDR2 sequences are KGHPV and FQNQEV (reference sequence). The DNA read from the CDR3 is TGTGCCAGCAGTCCGACAGCAAACACCGGGCAGCTCTAC. Translating gives CASSPTANTGQLY. The complete CDR3 protein is CASSPTANTGQLYF. Full variable domain (outside the CDR3, taken from reference TRBV26 and TRBJ2-2): NSKVIQTPRYLVKGQGQKAKMRCIPEKGHPVVFWYQQNKNNEFKFLINFQNQEVLQQIDMTEKRFSAECPSNSPCSLEIQSSEAGDSALYLCASSPTANTGQLYFGEGSKLTVL.

Of note for this clone: Gene names are the mouse ones. The covered CDR3 bases are TGTGCCAGCAGCTTAGAGGGAAAGGCTCCGCTT. Translated, it gives CASSLEGKAPL. The CDR3 as a whole reads CASSLEGKAPLF. The V and J genes are TRBV3 and TRBJ1-5; D unclear. The read ends 1 residue before the CDR3 terminus; that terminus is restored from the germline J gene. CDR3 length equals 12 residues. Trimming took 1 base from V and 8 from J, leaving 6 bases between them. In germline, CDR1 is SNHLY, CDR2 FYNGKV (reference sequence).